This paragraph covers one T cell receptor (beta chain) sequence. The same CDR3 also results from other DNA sequences found in this sample. These data come from a study of blood T cell repertoires in COVID-19. Study as a whole: Sample material is recorded as cDNA or gDNA derived from T cells, B-cell-depleted T cells, or PBMCs.

Using immunoSEQ multiplex PCR, the repertoire was profiled, and TCRdb retains in-frame clones only, with some absent. This sample carries around 97,000 clones, 75% to 90% of them seen once, and the ten largest clones take 12%. V lost 1 base and J lost 4; bases outside the gene matches: 1. CDR1 and CDR2 from the germline V gene are SGHVS and FQNEAQ. The length of the CDR3 is 14 residues. The sample consisted of peripheral blood. The chain couples TRBV7-8 to TRBJ1-3; 7 bases align to TRBD1. This clonotype was obtained from a human donor in a cohort sampled during active COVID-19. CDR3 nucleotides: TGTGCCAGCAGCTTAGGGACAGGCGGAAACACCATATATTTT. Residues: CASSLGTGGNTIYF.